Listed here are 14 T cell receptor beta chains from one sample, sequenced in a study of T cell clones after liver transplantation. Profiling relied on immunoSEQ multiplex PCR, and the TCRdb table lists in-frame clones only, not all of them. The sample shows 95,000 to 110,000 clones, about 86% of them seen only once. The sample consisted of CD4+ T cells from blood, taken 47 months after liver transplant. The source of these receptors is a human patient who received a liver transplant. Some T cells may be provided by the graft donor.

The gene calls are TRBV6-5 and TRBJ1-1, with TRBD1 matching over 7 bases. Trimming at V came to 6 bases and at J to 5 bases, leaving 6 bases not matched to a gene. The CDR3 runs to 13 residues. Looked up from germline, CDR1 is MNHEY and CDR2 is SVGAGI. The CDR3 DNA follows: TGTGCCAGCAGACGAGACAGGGTAACTGAAGCTTTCTTT. It yields the protein CASRRDRVTEAFF.

The gene calls are TRBV19 and TRBJ2-5, with no clear D. Between the trimmed V and J ends, which lost 5 bases and 2 bases, there was a span of 12 bases. Germline values: CDR1 LNHDA, CDR2 SQIVND (reference sequence). The CDR3 sequence is 14 residues long. The CDR3 sequence is CASSSRHVQETQYF. For the CDR3, the DNA is TGTGCCAGTAGTTCCCGACATGTACAAGAGACCCAGTACTTC. Full variable domain (rest looked up from reference TRBV19 and TRBJ2-5): DGGITQSPKYLFRKEGQNVTLSCEQNLNHDAMYWYRQDPGQGLRLIYYSQIVNDFQKGDIAEGYSVSREKKESFPLTVTSAQKNPTAFYLCASSSRHVQETQYFGPGTRLLVL.

This clone appeared a few times. The chain recombines TRBV5-3 with TRBJ2-3, with D maybe TRBD1 (5 bases). TRBV5-3 is an ORF for which the function is uncertain. Trimming shortened V by 4 bases and J by 3 bases, and 21 bases separated the two germline ends. The CDR3 is 17 residues long. The CDR3 reads CARSLGQVGRGTDTQYF. DNA for the CDR3: TGTGCCAGAAGCCTGGGGCAGGTAGGGCGAGGAACAGATACGCAGTATTTT.

This chain uses TRBV5-1 with TRBJ2-4, with a weak D call TRBD1 (6 bases). The ends were cut back, 1 base at V and 8 bases at J, with 13 bases in the middle. Germline lookup yields CDR1 SGHRS and CDR2 YFSETQ. The CDR3 sequence is 14 residues long. The CDR3 protein is CASSLTGSRDIQYF. The CDR3 DNA sequence: TGCGCCAGCAGCTTGACAGGGAGTAGAGACATTCAGTACTTC.

This chain uses TRBV6-5 with TRBJ2-2, with D unresolved. CDR3 length: 12 amino acids. CDR1 and CDR2 from the germline V gene are MNHEY and SVGAGI. The V end was cut by 2 bases, the J end by 5 bases, with 3 bases between. The CDR3 DNA is TGTGCCAGCAGTTACCTGACCGGGGAGCTGTTTTTT. Protein product: CASSYLTGELFF.

This chain joins TRBV30 and TRBJ1-4; 8 nucleotides line up with TRBD1. The CDR3 contains 15 residues. The ends lost 3 bases at V and 5 bases at J; junction bases unmatched: 8. Germline V gene lookup returns CDR1 GTSNPN and CDR2 SVGIG (reference sequence). The CDR3 DNA is TGTGCCTGGAGCACTCTGGACAGGGTCAATGAAAAACTGTTTTTT. It specifies CAWSTLDRVNEKLFF.

The chain is built from TRBV6-5 and TRBJ1-2; the D is unclear. Trimming removed 8 bases at V and 1 base at J, with 14 bases between. Looked up from germline, CDR1 is MNHEY and CDR2 is SVGAGI. The length of the CDR3 is 14 residues. The CDR3 here is CASYSGSLNYGYTF. CDR3 in DNA: TGTGCCAGCTATTCAGGCAGCCTTAACTATGGCTACACCTTC.

The chain is built from TRBV30 and TRBJ1-2, with D possibly being TRBD1 (6 bases). The CDR3 spans 14 residues. V was shortened by 0 bases and J by 8 bases, with 16 bases between the two germline ends. CDR1 is GTSNPN and CDR2 is SVGIG in the germline V gene (reference sequence). Written as DNA, the CDR3 is TGTGCCTGGAGTGTAAGACGGGGGGCGGGAGGCTACACCTTC. Amino acid sequence: CAWSVRRGAGGYTF. Based on the CDR3 plus reference TRBV30 and TRBJ1-2, the full variable domain is SQTIHQWPATLVQPVGSPLSLECTVEGTSNPNLYWYRQAAGRGLQLLFYSVGIGQISSEVPQNLSASRPQDRQFILSSKKLLLSDSGFYLCAWSVRRGAGGYTFGSGTRLTVV.

The chain combines TRBV9 with TRBJ2-2; 7 bases align to TRBD2. The germline CDR1 and CDR2 sequences are SGDLS and YYNGEE. Unmatched junction bases numbered 11, after V lost 6 bases and J lost 6 bases. The CDR3 is made up of 15 amino acids. CDR3 sequence reads: CASKEGGGAAGELFF. CDR3 nucleotides: TGTGCCAGCAAGGAGGGCGGGGGAGCGGCCGGGGAGCTGTTTTTT.

The chain carries TRBV29-1 and TRBJ2-7, with D possibly matching TRBD2 (5 bases). The V and J ends lost 4 bases and 6 bases respectively, with 10 bases between them. This CDR3 spans 11 amino acids. The germline V gene encodes CDR1 SQVTM and CDR2 ANQGSEA. The CDR3 spells CSVGTGVEQYF. CDR3 DNA sequence: TGCAGCGTTGGGACCGGGGTCGAGCAGTACTTC.

The rearrangement links TRBV29-1 to TRBJ1-2; 10 bases fit TRBD1. V gave up 7 bases and J gave up 6 bases; unmatched junction bases: 5. The CDR3 has 12 residues. The germline V gene has CDR1 SQVTM and CDR2 ANQGSEA. The chain's CDR3 is CSAEGQGNGYTF. Here the CDR3 DNA reads TGCAGCGCAGAGGGACAGGGGAATGGCTACACCTTC.

The rearrangement uses TRBV5-1 and TRBJ2-3; D might be TRBD1 or TRBD2, each matching 7 bases. Deletions cut 6 bases from V and 6 bases from J, with 17 bases between. Germline V gives CDR1 SGHRS, CDR2 YFSETQ. The CDR3 consists of 14 residues. DNA for the CDR3: TGCGCCAGCATGAGGACTAGGACAGGTGATACGCAGTATTTT. Protein sequence: CASMRTRTGDTQYF.

The chain combines TRBV16 with TRBJ1-3, with 7 bases that match TRBD1. CDR1 is KGHSY, CDR2 FQNENV, per germline. This CDR3 is built from 14 residues. Losses at the gene ends were 5 bases for V and 4 bases for J; bases not matched to a gene: 5. Here the CDR3 reads CASSRGQAGNTIYF. The CDR3 DNA reads TGTGCCAGCAGCAGAGGACAGGCGGGAAACACCATATATTTT.

The chain links TRBV7-3 to TRBJ2-2, with 7 bases aligning to TRBD1. With 5 bases clipped from V and 2 bases from J, the junction kept 5 bases outside the gene matches. CDR1 is SGHTA, CDR2 FQGTGA, per germline. The CDR3 extends over 15 amino acids. CDR3 in DNA: TGTGCCAGCAGCCTCAACAGGGGAAACACCGGGGAGCTGTTTTTT. Translation: CASSLNRGNTGELFF.